Each of the 19 T cell receptor beta chains below was sequenced from the same sample in a study of vaccination and CD4 T cells after COVID-19. No antigen is known for these receptors. The Oncomine TCR Beta short-read assay generated sequence data from the DNA of cultured CD4+ T cells. TCRdb reprocessed the PCR reads via MiXCR and lists one record per CDR3 protein. The sample yields 15,000 to 18,000 distinct CDR3 sequences, 40% to 45% seen once. As to treatment: 10-day PBMC culture with coronavirus spike peptide pools or control peptides (ViraFEST assay). The sequencing sample was made of cultured CD4+ T cells from blood. The receptors here all came from a human donor with COVID-19.

J is TRBJ1-1 and V is TRBV25-1; TRBD1 might be the D (6 bases). The ends were cut back, 6 bases at V and 4 bases at J, with 18 bases in the middle. The germline CDR1 and CDR2 sequences are MGHDK and SYGVNS. The CDR3 extends over 15 amino acids. Written as DNA, the CDR3 is TGTGCCAGCAGGCACAACCCCCCAGGGGTCACTGAAGCTTTCTTT. Protein product: CASRHNPPGVTEAFF.

This clonotype was detected only a few times. V gene TRBV10-2 combines with J gene TRBJ2-5; possibly TRBD1 or TRBD2 for D (5 bases each). The CDR3 extends over 12 amino acids. V was shortened by 2 bases and J by 5 bases, with 6 bases between the two germline ends. Germline-derived CDR1 and CDR2 are WSHSY and SAAADI. The CDR3 sequence is CASSEEGETQYF. CDR3 DNA: TGCGCCAGCAGTGAGGAGGGGGAGACCCAGTACTTC.

The sample holds a few counts of this clonotype. This sequence joins TRBV6-1 and TRBJ1-1, with a tentative D call TRBD1 (6 bases). Germline CDR1 and CDR2: MNHNS and SASEGT. The CDR3 runs 17 residues. Trimming shortened V by 6 bases and J by 2 bases, and 22 bases separated the two germline ends. The CDR3 sequence: CASSPEWTGTLNTEAFF. In nucleotides, the CDR3 is TGTGCCAGCAGCCCCGAATGGACGGGGACATTAAACACTGAAGCTTTCTTT.

The sample holds a few counts of this clonotype. V is TRBV6-1 and J is TRBJ2-3; 10 nucleotides agree with TRBD2. CDR3 size: 15 residues. Germline V gene lookup returns CDR1 MNHNS and CDR2 SASEGT. With V trimmed by 8 bases and J by 6 bases, 11 bases remained unmatched. CDR3 nucleotides: TGTGCCAGCGGACCTGGGACTAGCGCCGGGGATACGCAGTATTTT. This encodes CASGPGTSAGDTQYF.

This clonotype was found a few times. The rearrangement uses TRBV15 and TRBJ2-2; D remains unclear. V lost 4 bases and J lost 6, with 12 bases in between. Germline V gene lookup returns CDR1 LNHNV and CDR2 YYDKDF (reference sequence). The CDR3 spans 14 residues. CDR3 coding DNA: TGTGCCACCAGCAAGAGCTGGCTGCCCGGGGAGCTGTTTTTT. It encodes CATSKSWLPGELFF.

The CDR3 region is CASAVTGAPNEKLFF. CDR3 sequence (DNA): TGTGCCAGCGCAGTGACAGGGGCTCCTAATGAAAAACTGTTTTTT. The genes are TRBV2 and TRBJ1-4; 8 positions match TRBD1. Germline trimming cut 8 bases from V and 3 bases from J; bases unmatched to any gene: 8. The germline gives CDR1 SNHLY, CDR2 FYNNEI. CDR3 size: 15 residues.

The CDR3 region is CSVASGTGVLSYEQYF. The CDR3 DNA reads as TGCAGCGTTGCTTCTGGGACAGGGGTCCTCTCCTACGAGCAGTACTTC. The chain recombines TRBV29-1 with TRBJ2-7; TRBD1 aligns across 10 bases. Germline-derived CDR1 and CDR2 are SQVTM and ANQGSEA. The V segment lost 4 bases and the J segment 0 bases; nucleotides outside the gene matches: 9. The CDR3 is made up of 16 amino acids.

This rearrangement joins TRBV5-5 to TRBJ2-7, with TRBD1 identical over 12 bases. CDR1 and CDR2 from the germline V gene are SGHKS and YYEKEE (reference sequence). The CDR3 loop spans 15 amino acids. The trim removed 3 bases at V and 7 bases at J, leaving 8 bases unmatched. CDR3 DNA: TGTGCCAGCAGCTGGTCGGGACAGGGGGCAGGGGAGCAGTACTTC. Residues: CASSWSGQGAGEQYF.

CDR3 amino acids: CSVQQGTYEQYF. In DNA form, the CDR3 reads TGCAGCGTTCAGCAGGGTACCTACGAGCAGTACTTC. This chain uses TRBV29-1 with TRBJ2-7; tentative D call: TRBD1 (5 bases). CDR1 and CDR2 (germline): SQVTM, ANQGSEA. Trimming shortened V by 5 bases and J by 2 bases, and 10 bases separated the two germline ends. The CDR3 is 12 amino acids.

This rearrangement joins TRBV20-1 to TRBJ1-1, with a weak D call TRBD1 (6 bases). The length of the CDR3 is 13 residues. Trimming removed 6 bases at V and 5 bases at J, with 16 bases between. Germline V lookup: CDR1 DFQATT, CDR2 SNEGSKA (reference sequence). This CDR3 is CSAPKRGGTEAFF. The CDR3 nucleotides are TGCAGTGCGCCAAAACGAGGGGGAACTGAAGCTTTCTTT.

The V and J genes are TRBV20-1 and TRBJ2-1; TRBD1 matches at 8 bases. This CDR3 is 14 amino acids long. J lost 0 bases, V lost 5 bases, and 3 bases had no gene match. CDR1 is DFQATT, CDR2 SNEGSKA, per germline (reference sequence). CDR3 sequence reads: CSAAGQDSYNEQFF. DNA for the CDR3: TGCAGTGCTGCGGGACAGGACTCCTACAATGAGCAGTTCTTC.

This chain uses TRBV2 with TRBJ2-3; 9 bases are shared with TRBD1. Trimming cost V 2 bases and J 3 bases; bases outside gene matches: 6. This CDR3 is 16 amino acids long. CDR1 is SNHLY, CDR2 FYNNEI, per germline. The CDR3 bases are TGTGCCAGCAGTGAAACCGACAGGGGGATAACAGATACGCAGTATTTT. Translated, it gives CASSETDRGITDTQYF.

The chain combines TRBV6-2 or TRBV6-3 with TRBJ2-1, with D perhaps matching TRBD1 (5 bases). Trimming left V 5 bases short and J 3 bases short, with 14 bases between. The CDR3 has 15 residues. Germline CDR1 is MNHEY and CDR2 is SVGEGT. The CDR3 spells CASSPLGADYNEQFF. The CDR3 coding sequence is TGTGCCAGCAGTCCCCTAGGGGCGGACTACAATGAGCAGTTCTTC.

This clonotype was recorded only once. The rearrangement joins TRBV14 to TRBJ2-7; D remains ambiguous. The CDR3 loop spans 13 amino acids. In germline, CDR1 is SGHDN, CDR2 FVKESK. V dropped 0 bases and J dropped 10 bases, with 13 bases sitting between them. DNA for the CDR3: TGTGCCAGCAGCCAAGATCTTCGAGACATCCAGTACTTC. Its translation: CASSQDLRDIQYF.

This clonotype occurred a few times. The rearrangement joins TRBV11-3 to TRBJ2-5; 9 positions agree with TRBD1. The CDR3 extends over 14 amino acids. CDR1 is SGHNT and CDR2 is YENEEA in the germline V gene. V shed 5 bases, J shed 5 bases, and the junction held 6 bases outside the gene matches. CDR3 bases: TGTGCCAGCAGCGAACACGGGACAGGGGAGACCCAGTACTTC. It encodes CASSEHGTGETQYF.

This clonotype was picked up a small number of times. This chain links TRBV29-1 with TRBJ2-5; possibly TRBD1 for D (8 bases). Germline CDR1 is SQVTM and CDR2 is ANQGSEA. The CDR3 consists of 13 residues. The V gene lost 7 bases and the J gene lost 4 bases, with 16 bases spanning the gap. The CDR3 nucleotides read TGCAGCGCAGTACAGGGGGAGGGAGAGACCCAGTACTTC. This translates into CSAVQGEGETQYF.

This clonotype was observed a handful of times. The chain joins TRBV19 to TRBJ1-5, with unresolved D. This CDR3 has 15 amino acids. Trimming left V 3 bases short and J 5 bases short, with 14 bases between. The germline V gene encodes CDR1 LNHDA and CDR2 SQIVND (reference sequence). CDR3 region: CASSIASSGHQPQHF. The CDR3 region has the DNA TGTGCCAGTAGTATCGCCTCGTCCGGCCATCAGCCCCAGCATTTT.

This clonotype was picked up a small number of times. The V and J genes are TRBV6-1 and TRBJ1-6, with D tentatively TRBD1 (5 bases). With 6 bases removed from V and 5 bases from J, the gap between germline ends came to 23 bases. The CDR3 is 18 residues long. The germline V gene encodes CDR1 MNHNS and CDR2 SASEGT. The DNA of the CDR3 is TGTGCCAGCAGCCGTCAACCGACAGAGCTCCTAGATAATTCACCCCTCCACTTT. Amino acid sequence: CASSRQPTELLDNSPLHF.

This clonotype was seen a handful of times. The chain employs TRBV11-2 and TRBJ1-4, with 9 positions matching TRBD1. Germline loops: CDR1 SGHAT, CDR2 FQNNGV. The CDR3 contains 15 residues. J gave up 8 bases and V 7 bases, and 11 bases lay outside the gene matches. The DNA for the CDR3 is TGTGCCAGCAACCAGGGGACAGGGTTCATAGAAAAACTGTTTTTT. Translation gives CASNQGTGFIEKLFF.